This TCR beta chain was recovered during a study of CD8 T cells in ankylosing spondylitis. Study conclusions and caveats: For ankylosing spondylitis blood, a TCR beta motif of 7 to 9 highly homologous variants appeared characteristic. Clones linked to disease, bearing a CD8+ phenotype, were relatively rare in peripheral blood.

Via MiXCR, TCRdb re-called the 5' RACE reads, giving one row per CDR3 protein. The sample includes hundreds of thousands of distinct CDR3 sequences, roughly 13% of them seen just once. This clonotype was picked up many times. Its antigen is still unknown. The V segment lost 6 bases and the J segment 5 bases; nucleotides outside the gene matches: 10. Germline values: CDR1 SGHTA, CDR2 FQGNSA. There are 15 residues in the CDR3. This chain links TRBV7-2 with TRBJ2-1; the match to TRBD2 covers 7 bases. Sequencing used blood, either unsorted or a sorted T cell fraction (not recorded which). This clonotype was sampled from a male donor with ankylosing spondylitis. Written as DNA, the CDR3 is TGTGCCAGCAGTCAACAAGCGGGACTCAACAATGAGCAGTTCTTC. This gives the protein CASSQQAGLNNEQFF. The full variable domain, rest sourced from reference TRBV7-2 and TRBJ2-1, is GAGVSQSPSNKVTEKGKDVELRCDPISGHTALYWYRQSLGQGLEFLIYFQGNSAPDKSGLPSDRFSAERTGGSVSTLTIQRTQQEDSAVYLCASSQQAGLNNEQFFGPGTRLTVL.